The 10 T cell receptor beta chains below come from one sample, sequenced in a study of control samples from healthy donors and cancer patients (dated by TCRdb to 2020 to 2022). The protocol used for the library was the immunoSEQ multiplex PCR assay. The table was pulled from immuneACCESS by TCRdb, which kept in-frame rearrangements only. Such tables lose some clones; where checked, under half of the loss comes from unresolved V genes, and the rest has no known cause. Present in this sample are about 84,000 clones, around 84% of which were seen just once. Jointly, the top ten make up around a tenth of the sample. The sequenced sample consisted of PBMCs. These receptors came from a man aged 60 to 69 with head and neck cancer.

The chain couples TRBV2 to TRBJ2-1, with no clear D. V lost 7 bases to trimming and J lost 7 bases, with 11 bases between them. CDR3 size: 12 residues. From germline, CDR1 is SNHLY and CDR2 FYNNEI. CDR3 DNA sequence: TGTGCCAGCAATATTGCCTTGAATGAGCAGTTCTTC. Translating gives CASNIALNEQFF.

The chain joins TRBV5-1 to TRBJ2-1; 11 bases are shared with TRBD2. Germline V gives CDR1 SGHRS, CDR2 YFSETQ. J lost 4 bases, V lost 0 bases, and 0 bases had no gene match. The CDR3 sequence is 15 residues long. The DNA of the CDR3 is TGCGCCAGCAGCTTGGGGACTAGCGGGTACAATGAGCAGTTCTTC. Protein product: CASSLGTSGYNEQFF.

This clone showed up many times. The CDR3 sequence is CASSLVQGANYGYTF. The CDR3 nucleotides read TGTGCCAGCAGCTTGGTCCAGGGGGCAAACTATGGCTACACCTTC. The rearrangement uses TRBV5-6 and TRBJ1-2; 8 bases are shared with TRBD1. The CDR3 totals 15 residues. The junction had 3 bases not matched to a gene; V was cut back by 0 bases and J by 2 bases. Germline V gene sequence: CDR1 SGHDT, CDR2 YYEEEE.

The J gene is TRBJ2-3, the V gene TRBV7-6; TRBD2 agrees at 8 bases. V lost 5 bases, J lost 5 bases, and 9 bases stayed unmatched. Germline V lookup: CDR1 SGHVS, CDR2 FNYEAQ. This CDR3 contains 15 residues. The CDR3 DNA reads TGTGCCAGCAGCGCTCTCCTGACTAGCGTAGATACGCAGTATTTT. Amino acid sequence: CASSALLTSVDTQYF.

In nucleotides, the CDR3 is TGTGCCAGCAGCACGACACAGGGGGAGACCCAGTACTTC. Its translation: CASSTTQGETQYF. J is TRBJ2-5 and V is TRBV5-6, with TRBD1 identical over 7 bases. The CDR3 is 13 amino acids. With V trimmed by 4 bases and J by 5 bases, 5 bases remained unmatched. The germline gives CDR1 SGHDT, CDR2 YYEEEE.

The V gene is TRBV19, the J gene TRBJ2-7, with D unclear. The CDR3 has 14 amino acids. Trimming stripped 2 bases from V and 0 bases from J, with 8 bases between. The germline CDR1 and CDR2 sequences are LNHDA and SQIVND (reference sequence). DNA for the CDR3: TGTGCCAGTAGTATATGGGGATACTCCTACGAGCAGTACTTC. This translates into CASSIWGYSYEQYF.

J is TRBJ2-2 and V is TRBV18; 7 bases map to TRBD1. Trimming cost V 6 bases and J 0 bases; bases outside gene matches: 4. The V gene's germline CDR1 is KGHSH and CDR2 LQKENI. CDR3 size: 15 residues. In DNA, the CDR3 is TGTGCCAGCTCGTCCGGGACAGCGAACACCGGGGAGCTGTTTTTT. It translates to CASSSGTANTGELFF.

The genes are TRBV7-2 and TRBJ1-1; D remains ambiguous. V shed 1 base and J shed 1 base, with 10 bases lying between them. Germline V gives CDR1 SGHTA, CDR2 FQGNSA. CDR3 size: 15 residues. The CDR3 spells CASSLGRYRNTEAFF. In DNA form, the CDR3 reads TGTGCCAGCAGCTTAGGGAGGTATCGGAACACTGAAGCTTTCTTT.

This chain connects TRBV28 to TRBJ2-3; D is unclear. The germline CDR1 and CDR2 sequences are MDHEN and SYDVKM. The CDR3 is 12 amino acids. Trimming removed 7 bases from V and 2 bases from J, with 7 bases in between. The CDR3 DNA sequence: TGTGCCAGCACGTTCTCCACAGATACGCAGTATTTT. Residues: CASTFSTDTQYF.

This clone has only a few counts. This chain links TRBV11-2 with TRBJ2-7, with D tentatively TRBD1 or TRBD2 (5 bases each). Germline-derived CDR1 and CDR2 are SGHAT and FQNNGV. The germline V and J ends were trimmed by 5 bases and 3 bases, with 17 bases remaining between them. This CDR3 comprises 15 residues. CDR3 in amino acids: CASSRFGRGDYEQYF. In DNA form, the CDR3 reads TGTGCCAGCAGCCGATTCGGTCGAGGGGACTACGAGCAGTACTTC.